These T cell receptor beta chains were read from a single sample in a study of T cell responses to AZD1222 COVID-19 vaccine. TCRdb keeps only in-frame clones here, not all; method: immunoSEQ multiplex PCR. The table lists roughly 24,000 clones, 80% to 90% of them singletons. The sequences come from peripheral blood, collected 28 days after the second AZD1222 dose. These receptors were obtained from an adult who received the AZD1222 COVID-19 vaccine. CDR3s include the opening cysteine and the closing phenylalanine or tryptophan. The D gene is left open where the match is weak. Size is stated for part of the rows, as once, few or many counts, or as a class when the clone is expanded.

CDR3nt	CDR3aa	d_gene	v_gene	j_gene	abundance
TGTGCCAGCAGCAGCCGGGACATCGGGGGTCATGGCTACACCTTC	CASSSRDIGGHGYTF	-	TRBV9	TRBJ1-2	-
TGTGCCAGCAGCGACCCGGGACAGCCCTCAGGAGATACGCAGTATTTT	CASSDPGQPSGDTQYF	TRBD1	TRBV5-4	TRBJ2-3	-
TGTGCCATCAGGCCCCTTAGGGGTGAAAAACTGTTTTTT	CAIRPLRGEKLFF	-	TRBV10-3	TRBJ1-4	-
TGTGCCAGCAGCGCACTGCCGCAGGGCGTTGATGAAAAACTGTTTTTT	CASSALPQGVDEKLFF	-	TRBV9	TRBJ1-4	-
TGTGCCAGCAGTGGACAGGGGGCGGGCGACTACGAGCAGTACTTC	CASSGQGAGDYEQYF	TRBD1	TRBV6-2/TRBV6-3	TRBJ2-7	-
TGCGCCAGCAGCCAAGAACAGGGGAATTATTCACCCCTCCACTTT	CASSQEQGNYSPLHF	TRBD1	TRBV4-1	TRBJ1-6	-
TGTGCCAGTCTTGACGGGTACGAGCAGTACTTC	CASLDGYEQYF	-	TRBV6-5	TRBJ2-7	-
TGTGCCAGCAGCGTAGAACATACGGCCTCCGGCGGCTACACCTTC	CASSVEHTASGGYTF	-	TRBV9	TRBJ1-2	-
TGCGCCAGCAGGTGGGGGCCGAACACTGAAGCTTTCTTT	CASRWGPNTEAFF	-	TRBV10-1	TRBJ1-1	-
TGTGCCAGCACCCAGCTCAATCAGCCCCAGCATTTT	CASTQLNQPQHF	-	TRBV2	TRBJ1-5	-
TGTGCCAGCAGCGCCGGGACAGGGATAAACACCATATATTTT	CASSAGTGINTIYF	TRBD1	TRBV5-4	TRBJ1-3	-
TGTGCCAGCAGTGAAGACGGGAACACTGAAGCTTTCTTT	CASSEDGNTEAFF	-	TRBV2	TRBJ1-1	-
TGTGCCAGCACCGGACTAGCGGGGGCCCAAGGCACAGATACGCAGTATTTT	CASTGLAGAQGTDTQYF	TRBD2	TRBV2	TRBJ2-3	-
TGCGCCAGCAGCTTGGACTTCAGGGTGGCGGCAGGAAACACCATATATTTT	CASSLDFRVAAGNTIYF	-	TRBV5-1	TRBJ1-3	-
TGTGCCAGCAGTTCCGGACAGTCGAACACTGAAGCTTTCTTT	CASSSGQSNTEAFF	-	TRBV6-5	TRBJ1-1	-
TGTGCCAGCAGTCTTGGACAGTCGACCACCTACGAGCAGTACTTC	CASSLGQSTTYEQYF	-	TRBV2	TRBJ2-7	-
TGTGCCAGCAGCTTGGTAGGGAAGAACACCGGGGAGCTGTTTTTT	CASSLVGKNTGELFF	-	TRBV5-6	TRBJ2-2	-
TGCGCCAGCAGCTTGAGCGGGGGGCACATCCCATCACCCCTCCACTTT	CASSLSGGHIPSPLHF	-	TRBV5-1	TRBJ1-6	-
TGTGCCAGCAGCGTGGGGCTTCGGGAGGGGATCACTGAAGCTTTCTTT	CASSVGLREGITEAFF	-	TRBV9	TRBJ1-1	-
TGCGCCAGCAGCTTGAATGGGGGCAATGAGCAGTTCTTC	CASSLNGGNEQFF	-	TRBV5-1	TRBJ2-1	few
TGTGCCAGCAGACAGGGGGACTCCTACGAGCAGTACTTC	CASRQGDSYEQYF	TRBD1	TRBV12-3/TRBV12-4	TRBJ2-7	-
TGTGCCAGCAGCCCTAGGAGCGGGGGGCCACAAGAGACCCAGTACTTC	CASSPRSGGPQETQYF	TRBD2	TRBV7-3	TRBJ2-5	-
TGTGCCAGCAGCCAAGAGGGCACTATGCGCGGGAGCTCCTACAATGAGCAGTTCTTC	CASSQEGTMRGSSYNEQFF	TRBD2	TRBV4-2	TRBJ2-1	-
TGCAGCGTCTTCACAGGGGATAGCACTGAAGCTTTCTTT	CSVFTGDSTEAFF	TRBD1	TRBV29-1	TRBJ1-1	-
TGCAGCGTTGCGGGACAGGGGAAGGCTGAAGCTTTCTTT	CSVAGQGKAEAFF	TRBD1	TRBV29-1	TRBJ1-1	-
TGTGCCACCACCCAGGAAAACATTCAGTACTTC	CATTQENIQYF	-	TRBV10-3	TRBJ2-4	-
TGTGCCACCAGCCCACTCGGACTCGGCTACACCTTC	CATSPLGLGYTF	-	TRBV15	TRBJ1-2	-
TGTGCCAGCAGTTACCGGGACAGGGGCCCCTATGGCTACACCTTC	CASSYRDRGPYGYTF	TRBD1	TRBV6-5	TRBJ1-2	-
TGTGCCAGCATCCAACAGGGTACTGGAAACACCATATATTTT	CASIQQGTGNTIYF	-	TRBV28	TRBJ1-3	-